This T cell receptor beta chain was profiled in a study of cytomegalovirus exposure and HLA in healthy donors. Primers: 60 Vbeta forward and 13 Jbeta reverse. Using immunoSEQ multiplex PCR, the repertoire was profiled, and TCRdb retains in-frame clones only, with some absent. Altogether 100,000 or so clones are present, roughly 80% being singletons, with the ten largest covering roughly 4.2%. V was clipped by 6 bases and J by 9 bases, with 15 bases between them. The CDR3 spans 14 residues. Germline V gene lookup returns CDR1 MNHEY and CDR2 SVGAGI. This clone has only one observation. The origin of this receptor is a woman in her thirties or forties in good health and CMV-seropositive. This chain links TRBV6-5 with TRBJ1-6; possible D gene TRBD1, 5 bases. Sample: PBMCs. CDR3 sequence: CASRGEGSLSPLHF. CDR3 in DNA: TGTGCCAGCAGGGGGGAGGGATCCCTTTCACCCCTCCACTTT.